This paragraph covers one T cell receptor beta chain sequence. Symptom resolution, clearance, or two negative PCRs marked the recovered donors of Cohort 3. This entry comes from a study of blood T cell repertoires in COVID-19. Study information: Sites across the United States, Italy and Spain contributed samples from acute and convalescent COVID-19.

Original processing methods: Amplification from reference gene primers served as the basis for estimated nucleated cell counts. Using immunoSEQ multiplex PCR, the repertoire was profiled, and TCRdb retains in-frame clones only, with some absent. The D gene and trimming were derived from the DNA, and the V and J assignments and clone size from that table. This table has 250,000 to 400,000 clones, about nine tenths appearing once. CDR1 and CDR2 from the germline V gene are KGHSH and LQKENI. This CDR3 region has 18 residues. V dropped 1 base and J dropped 7; count of bases not matched to a gene: 19. The V gene is TRBV18, the J gene TRBJ2-7, with 7 bases lining up with TRBD1. The TCR comes from a man aged 55 to 70 who had recovered from COVID-19. The sample was PBMCs or T cells enriched from blood (not recorded which). CDR3 bases: TGTGCCAGCTCACCACGGGACAGCAGGGTGGGGGCGTACTGGGAGCAGTACTTC. It specifies CASSPRDSRVGAYWEQYF. Filled out from reference TRBV18 and TRBJ2-7, the complete variable domain reads NAGVMQNPRHLVRRRGQEARLRCSPMKGHSHVYWYRQLPEEGLKFMVYLQKENIIDESGMPKERFSAEFPKEGPSILRIQQVVRGDSAAYFCASSPRDSRVGAYWEQYFGPGTRLTVT.